Below, 10 T cell receptor beta chains from the same sample are listed, as sequenced in a study of cytomegalovirus exposure and HLA in healthy donors. It was with 60 Vbeta and 13 Jbeta primers that the PCR ran. Here immunoSEQ multiplex PCR was the method, and the copy in TCRdb shows in-frame clones only, minus some. The sample records around 160,000 clones, 68% being singletons. Sequences were obtained from PBMCs. These receptors came from a man aged 45-65 years in good health and CMV-seronegative.

V gene TRBV6-4 combines with J gene TRBJ1-4; 10 nucleotides line up with TRBD1. V gave up 5 bases and J gave up 5 bases; unmatched junction bases: 8. From germline, CDR1 is MRHNA and CDR2 SNTAGT. This CDR3 has 16 residues. In DNA form, the CDR3 reads TGTGCCAGCAGTCCCTTACCGGGACAGGGGAATGAAAAACTGTTTTTT. Its translation is CASSPLPGQGNEKLFF.

The chain is built from TRBV9 and TRBJ2-1; 9 bases match TRBD2. CDR1 is SGDLS, CDR2 YYNGEE, per germline. The CDR3 length is 15 residues. With 4 bases clipped from V and 2 bases from J, the junction kept 4 bases outside the gene matches. The CDR3 nucleotides read TGTGCCAGCAGCCGAGCGGGGGGCCCCTACAATGAGCAGTTCTTC. Translated, it gives CASSRAGGPYNEQFF.

The chain is built from TRBV27 and TRBJ2-5; TRBD2 aligns across 7 bases. V was clipped by 5 bases and J by 7 bases; unmatched bases: 22. Looked up from germline, CDR1 is MNHEY and CDR2 is SMNVEV (reference sequence). The CDR3 runs 18 residues. The CDR3 sequence: CASSPPPSWGGREGTQYF. The CDR3 DNA sequence: TGTGCCAGCAGTCCACCCCCCTCGTGGGGGGGTAGGGAAGGGACCCAGTACTTC.

This rearrangement joins TRBV6-5 to TRBJ1-2; 7 bases fit TRBD1. This CDR3 contains 15 residues. Germline CDR1 and CDR2: MNHEY and SVGAGI. The J segment lost 4 bases and the V segment lost 0 bases, leaving 5 bases of the junction unmatched. The CDR3 bases are TGTGCCAGCAGTTACTCAAACAGGGGTAGCTATGGCTACACCTTC. It specifies CASSYSNRGSYGYTF.

The chain recombines TRBV5-1 with TRBJ2-7; TRBD2 might be the D (5 bases). This CDR3 region has 13 residues. Trimming left V 4 bases short and J 9 bases short, with 17 bases between. CDR1 SGHRS and CDR2 YFSETQ come from the germline V gene. The CDR3 nucleotides read TGCGCCAGCAGCACCGGGGATCTCAACGTGCAGTACTTC. Protein: CASSTGDLNVQYF.

The CDR3 region has the DNA TGCGCCAGCAGTGATAACAGGTTTAACCATTCACCCCTCCACTTT. This translates into CASSDNRFNHSPLHF. The gene calls are TRBV10-2 and TRBJ1-6, with D possibly matching TRBD1 (5 bases). From germline, CDR1 is WSHSY and CDR2 SAAADI. Trimming took off 3 bases at V and 8 bases at J, with 14 bases between the two ends. The CDR3 covers 15 residues.

This chain connects TRBV7-9 to TRBJ2-7; TRBD2 agrees at 13 bases. The CDR3 extends over 14 amino acids. V shed 4 bases, J shed 4 bases, and the junction held 1 base outside the gene matches. CDR1 is SEHNR and CDR2 is FQNEAQ in the germline V gene (reference sequence). The CDR3 here is CASSWTSGGYEQYF. The CDR3 DNA follows: TGTGCCAGCAGCTGGACTAGCGGGGGATACGAGCAGTACTTC.

This clone was observed a handful of times. The chain couples TRBV10-1 to TRBJ2-7; D possibly corresponds to TRBD2 (5 bases). This CDR3 is 15 amino acids long. The germline gives CDR1 WNHNN, CDR2 SYGVQD (reference sequence). With 3 bases removed from V and 0 bases from J, the gap between germline ends came to 12 bases. This CDR3 reads CASSEGPGISYEQYF. The CDR3 DNA reads TGCGCCAGCAGTGAAGGCCCGGGAATCTCCTACGAGCAGTACTTC.

This chain links TRBV6-4 with TRBJ2-5; tentative D call: TRBD1 (6 bases). The CDR3 has 17 residues. Germline V gene sequence: CDR1 MRHNA, CDR2 SNTAGT. The V end was cut by 8 bases, the J end by 5 bases, with 27 bases between. The DNA of the CDR3 is TGTGCCAGCTCGGACAGAGGGCCCCTAACTAGAGGGGAGACCCAGTACTTC. Amino acid sequence: CASSDRGPLTRGETQYF.

This clone came up a few times. The V gene is TRBV5-4, the J gene TRBJ1-3; TRBD1 might be the D (6 bases). Trimming took off 5 bases at V and 2 bases at J, with 17 bases between the two ends. This CDR3 is 16 amino acids long. From germline, CDR1 is SGHNT and CDR2 YYREEE (reference sequence). The CDR3 spells CASSPLPGEAGNTIYF. CDR3 DNA sequence: TGTGCCAGCAGTCCCCTTCCAGGGGAAGCTGGAAACACCATATATTTT.